The 15 T cell receptor beta chains given below trace back to one sample, sequenced in a study of OX40 agonist ivuxolimab in advanced cancers. The table came from immunoSEQ multiplex PCR; TCRdb's copy has only in-frame clones and leaves some out. The table shows about 33,000 clones, with about 74% occurring only once. The specimen was CD4+ or CD8+ T cells sorted from blood, collected in a trial of the OX40 agonist ivuxolimab. The receptors shown here come from an adult with an advanced solid tumor such as melanoma, head and neck, liver or kidney cancer.

V gene TRBV11-1 combines with J gene TRBJ2-5; 9 nucleotides agree with TRBD1. The trim removed 3 bases at V and 4 bases at J, leaving 6 bases unmatched. CDR3 length equals 15 residues. CDR1 and CDR2 from the germline V gene are SGHAT and FQDESV (reference sequence). The CDR3: CASSFGQGRGETQYF. CDR3 in DNA: TGTGCCAGCAGCTTCGGACAGGGGCGGGGAGAGACCCAGTACTTC.

The chain links TRBV9 to TRBJ1-6; TRBD1 agrees at 11 bases. Germline CDR1 SGDLS, CDR2 YYNGEE. CDR3 length: 15 residues. V gave up 3 bases and J gave up 7 bases; unmatched junction bases: 3. The DNA for the CDR3 is TGTGCCAGCAGCGGGGGACAGGGGGGAAATTCACCCCTCCACTTT. Protein sequence: CASSGGQGGNSPLHF.

V is TRBV7-7 and J is TRBJ2-2, with D possibly being TRBD1 or TRBD2 (5 bases each). This CDR3 has 14 amino acids. V was pared by 6 bases and J by 2 bases, with 10 bases between. Germline CDR1 reads SSHAT; CDR2 reads FNYEAQ (reference sequence). CDR3 coding DNA: TGTGCCAGCAGTAGGGACGTAAACACCGGGGAGCTGTTTTTT. It encodes CASSRDVNTGELFF.

The J gene is TRBJ1-6, the V gene TRBV21-1. TRBV21-1 is described as a pseudogene. The CDR3 runs 16 residues. CDR3 loop: CASSIGYRDCNSPLHF. As DNA, the CDR3 is TGTGCCAGCAGCATAGGTTACCGGGACTGCAATTCACCCCTCCACTTT.

The rearrangement links TRBV6-5 to TRBJ1-1; TRBD1 is a possible D gene (6 bases). The CDR3 is 15 residues long. Looked up from germline, CDR1 is MNHEY and CDR2 is SVGAGI. V gave up 0 bases and J gave up 5 bases, with 13 bases separating them. The DNA of the CDR3 is TGTGCCAGCAGTTACTCGAGAGTCCAGGGGACTGAAGCTTTCTTT. Translated, it gives CASSYSRVQGTEAFF.

The chain joins TRBV5-5 to TRBJ1-2, with D perhaps TRBD1 (5 bases). Germline CDR1 SGHKS, CDR2 YYEKEE (reference sequence). This CDR3 region has 13 residues. Trimming pared 6 bases from V and 4 bases from J, leaving 13 bases between. CDR3 sequence (DNA): TGTGCCAGCAAAGGGGTTAGAGTCTATGGCTACACCTTC. Its translation: CASKGVRVYGYTF.

The chain is built from TRBV6-1 and TRBJ1-1; 7 nucleotides match TRBD1. This CDR3 has 14 amino acids. CDR1 is MNHNS and CDR2 is SASEGT in the germline V gene. Trimming cost V 4 bases and J 6 bases; bases outside gene matches: 8. The CDR3: CASSGQGFLPEAFF. As DNA, the CDR3 is TGTGCCAGCAGTGGACAGGGCTTTTTGCCTGAAGCTTTCTTT.

The CDR3, as DNA: TGTGCCAGCAGCCCCCTACGGCTTAGCACAGATACGCAGTATTTT. As protein: CASSPLRLSTDTQYF. This chain links TRBV27 with TRBJ2-3, with D unclear. Germline CDR1 reads MNHEY; CDR2 reads SMNVEV (reference sequence). Trimming took 6 bases from V and 0 from J, leaving 13 bases between them. This CDR3 contains 15 residues.

The chain is built from TRBV4-1 and TRBJ2-2; the D is unclear. The length of the CDR3 is 15 residues. Germline values: CDR1 MGHRA, CDR2 YSYEKL. V dropped 1 base and J dropped 1 base, with 7 bases sitting between them. The CDR3 DNA follows: TGCGCCAGCAGCCAAGTTCTGAGGAACACCGGGGAGCTGTTTTTT. This translates into CASSQVLRNTGELFF.

The J gene is TRBJ1-4, the V gene TRBV6-6; unclear D gene. Germline assignment: CDR1 MNHNY and CDR2 SVGAGI (reference sequence). The V end was cut by 2 bases, the J end by 3 bases, with 10 bases between. The CDR3 sequence is 15 residues long. The CDR3 coding sequence is TGTGCCAGCAGTTACGGGTATAGATCTAATGAAAAACTGTTTTTT. Translating gives CASSYGYRSNEKLFF.

The gene calls are TRBV9 and TRBJ1-6; D unclear. V was pared by 2 bases and J by 10 bases, with 7 bases between. CDR3 length: 12 amino acids. The germline gives CDR1 SGDLS, CDR2 YYNGEE. The chain's CDR3 is CASSVAGSPLHF. As DNA, the CDR3 is TGTGCCAGCAGCGTTGCTGGATCACCCCTCCACTTT.

On this clone: At one of its ends the junction is not consistent with the germline gene, which may arise from a read error. The same CDR3 can be traced to other DNA sequences in this sample. The rearrangement links TRBV9 to TRBJ1-2; TRBD1 might be the D (6 bases). This CDR3 has 15 amino acids. The germline CDR1 and CDR2 sequences are SGDLS and YYNGEE. The CDR3 is CASSGGAGPLYGYTF. DNA for the CDR3: TGCGCCAGCAGCGGGGGGGCAGGGCCACTCTATGGCTACACCTTC.

This clone was detected once. This chain joins TRBV5-1 and TRBJ1-3; 8 nucleotides line up with TRBD1. The CDR3 consists of 15 residues. Germline-derived CDR1 and CDR2 are SGHRS and YFSETQ. V lost 1 base, J lost 4 bases, and 4 bases stayed unmatched. The CDR3 coding sequence is TGCGCCAGCAGCTTGTCCGGGGACAGGGGAAACACCATATATTTT. Its protein product is CASSLSGDRGNTIYF.

In its sample, this clone was seen a few times. V gene TRBV18 combines with J gene TRBJ1-1; 10 positions match TRBD1. Trimming took 2 bases from V and 4 from J; bases not matched to a gene: 4. The length of the CDR3 is 15 residues. Germline V gene lookup returns CDR1 KGHSH and CDR2 LQKENI. For the CDR3, the DNA is TGTGCCAGCTCACCAGACCGGGACAGGGGCACTGAAGCTTTCTTT. It codes for CASSPDRDRGTEAFF.

This chain connects TRBV29-1 to TRBJ1-2; TRBD1 is a possible D gene (6 bases). Trimming stripped 4 bases from V and 0 bases from J, with 9 bases between. The CDR3 loop spans 13 amino acids. Germline values: CDR1 SQVTM, CDR2 ANQGSEA. The CDR3 nucleotides read TGCAGCGTTGTAGGACAGACTAACTATGGCTACACCTTC. Translating gives CSVVGQTNYGYTF.